These T cell receptor beta chains were read from a single sample in a study of blood T cell repertoires in COVID-19. Sequencing used immunoSEQ multiplex PCR; TCRdb keeps in-frame clones, though not all of them. The table shows approximately 10,000 clones, with 75% to 90% occurring only once. The specimen was peripheral blood. Receptors were obtained from a human donor in a cohort sampled during active COVID-19. Each CDR3 is given with its conserved first and last residue. Fields, in order: V gene, D gene, clone size, J gene, CDR3 protein, CDR3 DNA. A D gene is named only where the DNA matches it firmly. Clone sizes are given selectively: once, few, many, or a class where the clone is expanded.

TRBV27	-	-	TRBJ1-6	CASGTSNSPLHF	TGTGCCAGTGGGACAAGTAATTCACCCCTCCACTTT
TRBV30	-	-	TRBJ1-1	CACGRVGTEAFF	TGTGCCTGTGGGAGGGTAGGGACTGAAGCTTTCTTT
TRBV6-2/TRBV6-3	-	-	TRBJ1-5	CASSFHDYSNQPQHF	TGTGCCAGCAGCTTCCACGACTATAGCAATCAGCCCCAGCATTTT
TRBV10-1	TRBD2	-	TRBJ2-3	CASSEGLAGGTDTQYF	TGCGCCAGCAGTGAGGGACTAGCGGGAGGCACAGATACGCAGTATTTT
TRBV3-1/TRBV3-2	-	-	TRBJ2-5	CASSQRPDSQETQYF	TGTGCCAGCAGCCAACGACCTGACAGCCAAGAGACCCAGTACTTC
TRBV7-2	-	-	TRBJ1-1	CASSLGGRGGAFF	TGTGCCAGCAGCTTAGGTGGGCGGGGGGGAGCTTTCTTT
TRBV5-1	-	-	TRBJ2-2	CASSQTGDTGELFF	TGCGCCAGCAGTCAAACCGGGGACACCGGGGAGCTGTTTTTT
TRBV4-2	TRBD1	-	TRBJ1-1	CASSQGQDMWTEAFF	TGTGCCAGCAGCCAGGGACAGGATATGTGGACTGAAGCTTTCTTT
TRBV6-5	TRBD1	once	TRBJ1-2	CASKGQTVANYGYTF	TGTGCCAGCAAGGGACAGACAGTAGCTAACTATGGCTACACCTTC
TRBV5-1	TRBD1	-	TRBJ2-7	CASSPGGTGVHEQYF	TGCGCCAGCAGCCCTGGTGGGACAGGGGTACACGAGCAGTACTTC
TRBV7-9	TRBD1	-	TRBJ1-2	CASSSWDRGGVGYTF	TGTGCCAGCAGCTCCTGGGACAGGGGAGGTGTTGGCTACACCTTC
TRBV19	TRBD2	-	TRBJ2-5	CASSRTSGRRETQYF	TGTGCCAGTAGCAGGACTAGCGGGAGAAGAGAGACCCAGTACTTC
TRBV15	-	-	TRBJ2-3	CATSRGSYRTTDTQYF	TGTGCCACCAGCAGAGGTTCGTACAGAACGACAGATACGCAGTATTTT
TRBV6-5	-	-	TRBJ2-7	CASRGSGTYEQYF	TGTGCCAGCAGAGGTAGCGGAACCTACGAGCAGTACTTC
TRBV4-1	-	-	TRBJ2-7	CASSQDRRSRLYEQYF	TGCGCCAGCAGCCAAGATCGGCGGAGCCGCCTATACGAGCAGTACTTC
TRBV7-6	TRBD1	-	TRBJ1-1	CASSRQGAEAFF	TGTGCCAGCAGCAGACAGGGGGCTGAAGCTTTCTTT
TRBV5-1	-	-	TRBJ2-2	CASSPLRGSTGELFF	TGCGCCAGCAGCCCCCTAAGGGGTAGTACCGGGGAGCTGTTTTTT
TRBV5-1	TRBD1	-	TRBJ1-6	CASSLATGGSSPLHF	TGCGCCAGCAGCCTTGCAACAGGGGGTAGTTCACCCCTCCACTTT
TRBV27	-	-	TRBJ2-1	CASSLSVRAGPNNEQFF	TGTGCCAGCAGTTTATCGGTTAGGGCAGGGCCCAACAATGAGCAGTTCTTC
TRBV4-1	-	few	TRBJ2-7	CASSQDRGTRVVEQYF	TGCGCCAGCAGCCAAGATCGGGGAACTCGGGTGGTGGAGCAGTACTTC
TRBV9	TRBD1	-	TRBJ1-2	CASSGGTTGDIYGYTF	TGTGCCAGCAGCGGGGGGACCACAGGGGACATCTATGGCTACACCTTC
TRBV19	TRBD1	-	TRBJ1-2	CASSISGTAYGYTF	TGTGCCAGTAGCATCAGTGGGACAGCATATGGCTACACCTTC
TRBV19	-	few	TRBJ1-5	CASSEIMRYSNQPQHF	TGTGCCAGTAGTGAGATTATGAGGTATAGCAATCAGCCCCAGCATTTT
TRBV7-9	-	-	TRBJ1-3	CAVPTGSSGNTIYF	TGTGCCGTTCCCACAGGTAGCTCTGGAAACACCATATATTTT
TRBV7-8	-	-	TRBJ2-2	CASSLGQGFAGELFF	TGTGCCAGCAGCTTAGGTCAGGGATTCGCCGGGGAGCTGTTTTTT
TRBV10-3	-	-	TRBJ1-1	CAISDGDMNTEAFF	TGTGCCATCAGTGACGGGGATATGAACACTGAAGCTTTCTTT
TRBV19	TRBD1	-	TRBJ1-5	CARGTGGDGPQPQHF	TGTGCCAGGGGGACAGGGGGCGACGGGCCTCAGCCCCAGCATTTT
TRBV5-1	-	once	TRBJ1-5	CASSPGVNNQPQHF	TGCGCCAGCAGCCCGGGGGTTAACAATCAGCCCCAGCATTTT
TRBV6-1	TRBD2	-	TRBJ2-7	CASSDKGLAGAYEQYF	TGTGCCAGCAGTGATAAAGGACTAGCGGGGGCCTACGAGCAGTACTTC
TRBV19	-	-	TRBJ1-2	CASKGGGRNYYGYTF	TGTGCCAGTAAGGGCGGGGGCCGGAATTACTATGGCTACACCTTC
TRBV10-3	TRBD1	-	TRBJ1-5	CAVQGAGSQPQHF	TGTGCCGTCCAGGGGGCCGGGAGTCAGCCCCAGCATTTT
TRBV18	-	few	TRBJ2-5	CASSPNPPGHLQETQYF	TGTGCCAGCTCACCAAACCCTCCGGGACACCTCCAAGAGACCCAGTACTTC
TRBV3-1/TRBV3-2	-	-	TRBJ2-1	CASSQDWGGQGADEQFF	TGTGCCAGCAGCCAAGATTGGGGGGGGCAGGGGGCCGATGAGCAGTTCTTC
TRBV5-4	TRBD1	once	TRBJ2-5	CASRRTGGGETQYF	TGTGCCAGCAGACGGACAGGGGGCGGAGAGACCCAGTACTTC
TRBV10-3	-	-	TRBJ2-7	CAIRDGAYEQYF	TGTGCCATCCGAGACGGGGCCTACGAGCAGTACTTC
TRBV6-5	-	-	TRBJ1-3	CASSYMSAGNTIYF	TGTGCCAGCAGTTACATGTCGGCTGGAAACACCATATATTTT
TRBV18	TRBD1	-	TRBJ2-1	CASSPDRQGEGSTGEQFF	TGTGCCAGCTCACCGGACAGACAGGGGGAAGGATCAACGGGAGAGCAGTTCTTC
TRBV19	-	-	TRBJ1-1	CASSMEVGGRTEAFF	TGTGCCAGTAGTATGGAGGTTGGCGGTAGGACTGAAGCTTTCTTT
TRBV6-2/TRBV6-3	TRBD2	-	TRBJ2-5	CASSFGGMQTQYF	TGTGCCAGCAGCTTCGGGGGGATGCAGACCCAGTACTTC
TRBV19	TRBD2	-	TRBJ2-6	CASSIRTSGESGANVLTF	TGTGCCAGTAGTATCCGGACTAGCGGGGAGTCTGGGGCCAACGTCCTGACTTTC
TRBV10-1	TRBD2	few	TRBJ2-7	CARTPGGVRYEQYF	TGCGCCAGAACGCCTGGGGGGGTGCGGTACGAGCAGTACTTC
TRBV19	-	-	TRBJ2-6	CASTAGPSGANVLTF	TGTGCCAGTACCGCGGGGCCTTCTGGGGCCAACGTCCTGACTTTC
TRBV11-2	TRBD2	-	TRBJ2-5	CASSLLRGAFQETQYF	TGTGCCAGCAGCTTATTGCGGGGGGCGTTCCAAGAGACCCAGTACTTC
TRBV5-1	TRBD2	-	TRBJ2-7	CASSPEPLGTTSYYEQYF	TGCGCCAGCAGCCCAGAACCGTTAGGGACTACCTCTTACTACGAGCAGTACTTC
TRBV7-6	TRBD2	-	TRBJ2-1	CASSLAGVAGGSSYNEQFF	TGTGCCAGCAGCTTAGCCGGGGTAGCGGGGGGGTCGTCCTACAATGAGCAGTTCTTC
TRBV6-5	-	-	TRBJ2-7	CASNPGPASYEQYF	TGTGCCAGCAATCCTGGTCCAGCGTCCTACGAGCAGTACTTC
TRBV20-1	-	once	TRBJ1-1	CSAAPGTATFF	TGCAGTGCTGCCCCCGGGACTGCGACTTTCTTT
TRBV5-1	TRBD1	-	TRBJ1-2	CASSLGDRGHKDGYTF	TGCGCCAGCAGCTTGGGGGACAGGGGGCATAAGGATGGCTACACCTTC